Many counts were recorded for the clone carrying this T cell receptor beta chain. Its cognate antigen is unknown. Construction of TCR beta libraries was performed using quantitative 5'-RACE with molecular barcodes. From the 5' RACE reads, TCRdb called clonotypes with MiXCR, one entry per CDR3 protein. The sample has 200,000 or so distinct CDR3 sequences; roughly 18% are singletons. The data stem from a study of CD8 T cells in ankylosing spondylitis. The study's findings and limits: CD8+ by phenotype, disease-linked clones were relatively rare in peripheral blood. Earlier reports found some motif variants in synovial fluid and blood in reactive arthritis. A TCR beta motif of fewer than ten highly homologous variants seemed to mark ankylosing spondylitis blood.

Looked up from germline, CDR1 is SQVTM and CDR2 is ANQGSEA. CDR3 length: 13 residues. Losses at the gene ends were 7 bases for V and 4 bases for J; bases not matched to a gene: 10. This receptor was obtained from a male donor under 30 with ankylosing spondylitis or in good health (not recorded which). The sequencing sample was made of blood, either unsorted or a sorted T cell fraction (not recorded which). The chain recombines TRBV29-1 with TRBJ2-7; 7 nucleotides agree with TRBD1. The chain's CDR3 is CSASPGQKYEQYF. CDR3 sequence (DNA): TGCAGCGCCAGTCCGGGACAGAAATACGAGCAGTACTTC.